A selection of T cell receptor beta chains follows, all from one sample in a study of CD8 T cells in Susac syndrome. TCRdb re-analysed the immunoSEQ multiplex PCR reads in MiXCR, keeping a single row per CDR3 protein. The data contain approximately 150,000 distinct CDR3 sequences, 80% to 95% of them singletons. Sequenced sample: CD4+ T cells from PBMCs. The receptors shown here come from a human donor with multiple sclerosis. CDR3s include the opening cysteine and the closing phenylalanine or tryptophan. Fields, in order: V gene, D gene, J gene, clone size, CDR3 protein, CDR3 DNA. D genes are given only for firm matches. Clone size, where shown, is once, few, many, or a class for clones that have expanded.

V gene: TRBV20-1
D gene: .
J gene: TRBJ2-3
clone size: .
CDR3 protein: CSARRETADTQYF
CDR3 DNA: TGCAGTGCTAGAAGGGAGACCGCAGATACGCAGTATTTT

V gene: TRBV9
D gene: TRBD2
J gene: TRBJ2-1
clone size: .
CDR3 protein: CASSPPSGGRNEQFF
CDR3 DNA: TGTGCCAGCAGCCCTCCTAGCGGGGGGAGGAATGAGCAGTTCTTC

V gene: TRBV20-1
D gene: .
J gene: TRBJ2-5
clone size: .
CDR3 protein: CSARAAGKETQYF
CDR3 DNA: TGCAGTGCTAGAGCTGCCGGGAAAGAGACCCAGTACTTC

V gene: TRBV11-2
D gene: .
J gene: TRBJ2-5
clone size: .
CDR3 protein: CASSLGGLPQGTQYF
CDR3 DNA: TGTGCCAGCAGCTTAGGGGGACTGCCTCAAGGGACCCAGTACTTC

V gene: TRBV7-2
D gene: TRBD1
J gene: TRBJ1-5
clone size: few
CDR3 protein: CASSADRGNAQPQHF
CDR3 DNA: TGTGCCAGCAGCGCAGACAGGGGTAACGCTCAGCCCCAGCATTTT

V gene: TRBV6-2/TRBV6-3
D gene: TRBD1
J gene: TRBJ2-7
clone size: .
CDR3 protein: CASSYHIGTGPYEQYF
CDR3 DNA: TGTGCCAGCAGTTACCACATCGGGACAGGTCCGTACGAGCAGTACTTC

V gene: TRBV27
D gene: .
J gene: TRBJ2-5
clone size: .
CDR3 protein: CACGGRAAQYF
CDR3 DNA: TGTGCCTGCGGCGGCCGGGCCGCCCAGTACTTC

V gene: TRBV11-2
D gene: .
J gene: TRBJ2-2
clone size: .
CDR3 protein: CASSTYKELTGELFF
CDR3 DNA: TGTGCCAGCAGCACTTACAAAGAGCTCACCGGGGAGCTGTTTTTT

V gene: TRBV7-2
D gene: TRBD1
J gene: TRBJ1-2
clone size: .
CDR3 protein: CASSFTGGATPYGYTF
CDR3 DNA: TGTGCCAGCAGCTTTACAGGGGGCGCGACCCCCTATGGCTACACCTTC

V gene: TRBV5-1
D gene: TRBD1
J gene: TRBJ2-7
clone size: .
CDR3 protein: CASNPGQGAYEQYF
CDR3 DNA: TGCGCCAGCAATCCGGGACAGGGGGCCTACGAGCAGTACTTC

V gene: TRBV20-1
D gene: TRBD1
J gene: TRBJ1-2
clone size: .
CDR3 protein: CSASSEGGSYGYTF
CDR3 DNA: TGCAGTGCTAGCTCGGAAGGGGGCAGCTATGGCTACACCTTC

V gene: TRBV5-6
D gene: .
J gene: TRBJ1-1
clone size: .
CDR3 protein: CASSPLLGRRTFF
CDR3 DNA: TGTGCCAGCAGCCCTTTACTAGGGCGCAGAACTTTCTTT